This T cell receptor beta chain derives from a study of T cell repertoires in cytomegalovirus infection. MiXCR was run by TCRdb on the reads, yielding one entry per CDR3 protein. The table lists 350,000 to 400,000 distinct CDR3 sequences, roughly a third of them singletons. About this clonotype itself: Its matching antigen is unknown.

In germline, CDR1 is MNHEY, CDR2 SVGEGT. V was cut by 4 bases and J by 4 bases, with 17 bases left in between. The CDR3 has 15 residues. Source: cultured PBMCs, taken from culture after CMV antigen stimulation. The J gene is TRBJ2-7, the V gene TRBV6-2 or TRBV6-3; D is perhaps TRBD1 (5 bases). The clonotype was recovered from a human donor in good health (CMV status not recorded). Some clones in this sample may be carry-over from other donors' samples. CDR3 residues: CASSFVRANSYEQYF. As DNA, the CDR3 is TGTGCCAGCAGTTTCGTCAGGGCGAACTCTTACGAGCAGTACTTC.